This T cell receptor beta chain came from a study of blood T cells in healthy people across ages (dated by TCRdb to between 2014 and 2016). Turning to the overall study: In model experiments, template switching captured about one uniquely barcoded TCR beta cDNA molecule for every two T cells. To track age-related changes in TCR beta repertoire diversity, the study relied on deep sequencing normalized with unique cDNA molecular identifiers. Donors were grouped into four age groups: young (average 16 years), middle-aged (about 40), aged (approximately 58) and long-lived (over 80). To avoid experimental bias, donors of different ages were randomly spread across the sequencing lanes. The study analyzed two additional independent replicas of 1 million unique cDNA reads from the same blood draw for two donors, one aged 18 to 29 and one aged 80 or older.

The paper as a whole reports these results and caveats: Compared with the aged group, more naive CD4+ T cells, fewer expanded clones and increased TCR diversity were shown by the long-lived group, suggesting age selection. The CMV infection status of donors was not known, potentially confounding age-related changes in expanded clonotypes. Conclusive comparison of naive and antigen-experienced compartments was prevented by the profiling of bulk unsorted PBMCs. Estimates of total diversity based on one million sequenced T cells were regarded as lower bounds and as underestimates. As age increased, observed TCR beta diversity per million T cells dropped in a roughly linear way, and a significant reduction was already evident by age 40. A strong correlation was found between observed TCR beta diversity and the percentage of naive T cells measured by flow cytometry.

Receptor libraries were prepared by 5' RACE. A second about 7 to 12 cycle PCR used a sample-barcoded 5' primer and a J-beta primer mix. Each TCR beta cDNA molecule received a unique molecular identifier from a template-switch 5' adaptor carrying 12 random nucleotides. At least 3 million CDR3-containing paired-end reads were obtained from each sample. All of the RNA was converted into first-strand cDNA using the Mint cDNA synthesis kit, with a TRBC-specific oligonucleotide serving as the primer. Following uracil-DNA glycosylase treatment, all cDNA underwent a first 18-cycle PCR with the universal primers M1SS and BC2_uni_R. The original methods were these. For normalization, 1 million high-quality reads, each with a distinct molecular identifier, were randomly selected from each sample. Reads with shared molecular identifiers were discarded instead of being binned into consensus sequences. MiTCR, set to a Q25 quality threshold and the strictest error-elimination algorithm, was used for CDR3 identification, clonotype clustering and error correction. Lower-bound total TCR beta diversity was estimated with a nonparametric unseen species model using Euler transformation. TCRdb redid the processing of the public reads, applying fastp at Q25 and MiXCR, and retained in-frame beta chains. CDR3 protein sequences are deduplicated, and each keeps its most common genes and DNA. TCRdb's processing, not the authors' own work, is the source of the V and J calls. For this sample the table gives 1.5 million to 2 million distinct CDR3 sequences, of which roughly two fifths were detected only once. Approximately 22% of the sample rests with the top ten.

The germline V gene supplies CDR1 LGHNA and CDR2 YNFKEQ. The germline ends are 18 bases apart after V is trimmed by 4 bases and J by 0 bases. The CDR3 measures 17 amino acids from cysteine to phenylalanine. Kept here is only the CDR3 DNA, which spans 51 bases and is read in frame from base 1. Only a few counts were recorded for this clonotype. The antigen it recognizes is unknown. The record has no base qualities; no much larger clone is one base away. The donors were some 36 Caucasian individuals from Russia, aged about 6 to 95 years, who were systemically healthy. About 9.1 milliliters of peripheral blood were collected from each donor into EDTA-treated Vacutainer tubes. Ficoll-Paque density-gradient centrifugation was used to isolate PBMCs, with at least 6 million obtained per sample. Trizol reagent was used to extract total RNA from PBMCs, with at least 6 micrograms per sample. Naive CD45RAhigh/CD27high T cell percentages were measured by flow cytometry on a PBMC aliquot from every donor.

The chain was built from TRBV4-2 and TRBJ1-2; TRBD1 is a possible D gene, resting on 6 matching bases. The sequence was collected from a human donor in good health. The sample consisted of blood. The CDR3 protein sequence reads: CASSLGGEILANYGYTF. The nucleotides are TGTGCCAGCAGCCTGGGGGGCGAGATCTTAGCTAACTATGGCTACACCTTC.